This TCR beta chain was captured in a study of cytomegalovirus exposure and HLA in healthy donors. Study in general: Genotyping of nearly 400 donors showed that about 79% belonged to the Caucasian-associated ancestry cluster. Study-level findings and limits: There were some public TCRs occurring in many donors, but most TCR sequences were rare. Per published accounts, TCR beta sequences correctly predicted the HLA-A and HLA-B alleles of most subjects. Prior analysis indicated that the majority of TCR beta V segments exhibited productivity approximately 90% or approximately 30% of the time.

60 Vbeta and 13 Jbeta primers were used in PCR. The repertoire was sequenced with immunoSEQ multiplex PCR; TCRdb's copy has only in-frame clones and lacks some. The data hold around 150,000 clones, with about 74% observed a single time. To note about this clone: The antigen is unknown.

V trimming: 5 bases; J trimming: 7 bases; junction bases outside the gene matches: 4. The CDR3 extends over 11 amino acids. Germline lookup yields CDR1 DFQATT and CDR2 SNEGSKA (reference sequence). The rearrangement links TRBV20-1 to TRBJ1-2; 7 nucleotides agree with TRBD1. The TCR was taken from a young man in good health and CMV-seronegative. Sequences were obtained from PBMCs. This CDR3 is CSAGRQGGYTF. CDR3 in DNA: TGCAGTGCTGGGAGACAGGGTGGCTACACCTTC.